The rows below give T cell receptor beta chains drawn from one sample of a study of regulatory T cells in long-lasting Graves disease. One entry per CDR3 protein results from TCRdb running MiXCR on the multiplex PCR reads. Of approximately 350,000 distinct CDR3 sequences detected, around 15% appear once; the ten largest clones hold roughly a fifth. These data were also filed under a second study, of T cells in Graves' hyperthyroidism and ophthalmopathy.

The sequenced sample was peripheral blood mononuclear cells (PBMCs), obtained at new diagnosis, from a patient treated with antithyroid drugs. The receptors originated from a woman under 30 with Graves disease. CDR3s include the opening cysteine and the closing phenylalanine or tryptophan. Each record gives: clone size, D gene, V gene, J gene, CDR3 DNA, CDR3 protein. A D gene is named only where the DNA matches it firmly. Some rows mark clone size as missing; the rest say once, few, many or name a class of expanded clone.

>few|-|TRBV12-3/TRBV12-4|TRBJ1-2
TGTGCCAGCAGTTTGGATGGGGGCTCTGGCTACACCTTC
CASSLDGGSGYTF
>-|TRBD2|TRBV4-1|TRBJ2-7
TGCGCCAGCAGCCAAGAACCTAGCGGGAGCTACGAGCAGTACTTC
CASSQEPSGSYEQYF
>many|TRBD1|TRBV6-5|TRBJ1-1
TGTGCCAGCAGTTACTCGAGGGGGCGGACTGAAGCTTTCTTT
CASSYSRGRTEAFF
>-|TRBD2|TRBV20-1|TRBJ2-1
TGCAGTGCTAGAAACCTAGCGGGAGGTTACAATGAGCAGTTCTTC
CSARNLAGGYNEQFF
>-|-|TRBV28|TRBJ2-5
TGTGCCAGCAGTTTGTACAGGGTCGTTGAGACCCAGTACTTC
CASSLYRVVETQYF
>few|-|TRBV14|TRBJ2-1
TGTGCCAGCAGCCAAGAAAGTGGGACCCCTGAGCAGTTCTTC
CASSQESGTPEQFF
>many|TRBD2|TRBV2|TRBJ2-2
TGTGCCAGCAGTCGACTAGCGGGAGACACCGGGGAGCTGTTTTTT
CASSRLAGDTGELFF
>many|-|TRBV28|TRBJ1-1
TGTGCCAGCAGTTTACGGGGGCAAGCTTTCTTT
CASSLRGQAFF
>many|-|TRBV10-3|TRBJ1-3
TGTGCCATCAGTGACGACCGCGGGGACACCATATATTTT
CAISDDRGDTIYF
>many|-|TRBV11-2|TRBJ1-1
TGTGCCAGCAGCTTAGCGGCACTTGAAGCTTTCTTT
CASSLAALEAFF
>many|-|TRBV4-2|TRBJ1-2
TGTGCCAGCAGCCAAGATGCAGGTCGGAACTTCTATGGCTACACCTTC
CASSQDAGRNFYGYTF
>many|-|TRBV5-1|TRBJ2-1
TGCGCCAGCAGCTTATGGCCGGACAATGAGCAGTTCTTC
CASSLWPDNEQFF
>-|TRBD2|TRBV12-3/TRBV12-4|TRBJ2-1
TGTGCCAGCAGCCCCCCGGGACTAGCGATAGATGAGCAGTTCTTC
CASSPPGLAIDEQFF
>few|-|TRBV7-9|TRBJ1-4
TGTGCCAGCAGCTTCAGAAGGGTAGACGAAAAACTGTTTTTT
CASSFRRVDEKLFF
>many|-|TRBV7-8|TRBJ1-1
TGTGCCAGCAGCCTAAGAACAAGGGGCACTGAAGCTTTCTTT
CASSLRTRGTEAFF
>few|-|TRBV27|TRBJ2-7
TGTGCCAGCAGTTCCCCGCGTGCGGGACAGATGTACTACGAGCAGTACTTC
CASSSPRAGQMYYEQYF
>-|TRBD2|TRBV5-4|TRBJ2-1
TGTGCCAGCAGAGACCCTAGCGGGGGGGCCCACAATGAGCAGTTCTTC
CASRDPSGGAHNEQFF
>few|TRBD2|TRBV20-1|TRBJ2-1
TGCAGTGCTAGAGATGGCTCCCTAGCGGGCAATGAGCAGTTCTTC
CSARDGSLAGNEQFF
>many|TRBD2|TRBV2|TRBJ2-1
TGTGCCAGCAGTGCACGGGGACTAGCGTACTACAATGAGCAGTTCTTC
CASSARGLAYYNEQFF
>many|TRBD2|TRBV10-3|TRBJ2-1
TGTGCCATCAGTGGCGCACAACTAGCGGGCTTCAATGAGCAGTTCTTC
CAISGAQLAGFNEQFF
>many|TRBD2|TRBV5-1|TRBJ2-1
TGCGCCAGCAGCCTGGCTAGCGGGGGGAGGAATGAGCAGTTCTTC
CASSLASGGRNEQFF
>-|-|TRBV9|TRBJ2-2
TGTGCCAGCAGCGTAGAAGCACAGGTCTTAACCGGGGAGCTGTTTTTT
CASSVEAQVLTGELFF
>many|TRBD1|TRBV6-1|TRBJ1-1
TGTGCCAGCACCAAGACAGGGGCGAACACTGAAGCTTTCTTT
CASTKTGANTEAFF
>many|-|TRBV7-3|TRBJ2-1
TGTGCCAGCAGCCCCGGCTCCTACAATGAGCAGTTCTTC
CASSPGSYNEQFF
>-|-|TRBV18|TRBJ2-3
TGTGCCAGCTCACCACCAATGACCCCAGATACGCAGTATTTT
CASSPPMTPDTQYF
>few|-|TRBV15|TRBJ2-7
TGTGCCACCAGCAGAGATGAAAAGGAAGGCGAGCAGTACTTC
CATSRDEKEGEQYF
>many|-|TRBV30|TRBJ2-7
TGTGCCTGGAAGGGGGTCTACGAGCAGTACTTC
CAWKGVYEQYF
>few|TRBD2|TRBV11-1|TRBJ2-7
TGTGCCAGCAGCCAAGAACCACTAGCGGGAGAGCAGTACTTC
CASSQEPLAGEQYF
>-|-|TRBV24-1|TRBJ1-2
TGTGCCACCAGTGATGAGGGACGGATCTATGGCTACACCTTC
CATSDEGRIYGYTF
>-|TRBD1|TRBV7-9|TRBJ1-4
TGTGCCAGCAGCCAGGGGGTGAAGGAAAAACTGTTTTTT
CASSQGVKEKLFF
>many|TRBD1|TRBV28|TRBJ2-1
TGTGCCAGCAGTGGACAGGGGACGGTCAATGAGCAGTTCTTC
CASSGQGTVNEQFF
>many|-|TRBV27|TRBJ2-3
TGTGCCAGCAGTATCCGCCTGGGGGCCCCTAGCACAGATACGCAGTATTTT
CASSIRLGAPSTDTQYF
>many|TRBD2|TRBV5-1|TRBJ2-3
TGCGCCAGCAGCTTGGCGCTCGCGGGAGCATCAGATACGCAGTATTTT
CASSLALAGASDTQYF
>few|-|TRBV7-8|TRBJ1-6
TGTGCCAGCAGCATCTCTCGGGGGGCGAGTTCACCCCTCCACTTT
CASSISRGASSPLHF
>-|TRBD1|TRBV19|TRBJ1-1
TGTGCCAGTAGTGCCCTTCAGGGGGACACTGAAGCTTTCTTT
CASSALQGDTEAFF
>many|-|TRBV18|TRBJ2-2
TGTGCCAGCTCACCACCCCTACCGAACCCCCGGGAGCTGTTTTTT
CASSPPLPNPRELFF
>-|-|TRBV6-2/TRBV6-3|TRBJ2-3
TGTGCCAGCAGCGCGGGGAAGAATCTTCGAGGCACAGATACGCAGTATTTT
CASSAGKNLRGTDTQYF
>-|-|TRBV28|TRBJ2-7
TGTGCCAGCCATAAAGGGCTCGAGCAGTACTTC
CASHKGLEQYF
>many|TRBD1|TRBV20-1|TRBJ1-2
TGCAGTGCTTACAGGGGCGGGCTAAATGGCTACACCTTC
CSAYRGGLNGYTF
>few|-|TRBV3-1|TRBJ2-3
TGTGCCAGCACCCTCAGGGGGAAGCGGGGTAGCACAGATACGCAGTATTTT
CASTLRGKRGSTDTQYF
>many|-|TRBV7-3|TRBJ2-1
TGTGCCAGCATCTCTCCTGGGACCGAGGCTAGCTCCTACAATGAGCAGTTCTTC
CASISPGTEASSYNEQFF
>many|TRBD2|TRBV29-1|TRBJ2-7
TGCAGCGTGGGCACAGGGGGACTAGCGCGCGAGCAGTACTTC
CSVGTGGLAREQYF
>many|-|TRBV20-1|TRBJ2-3
TGCAGTGCCGCAAAGGACTCCAGTAATAGGCAGTATTTT
CSAAKDSSNRQYF
>few|-|TRBV6-5|TRBJ1-3
TGTGCCAGCAGTTACTCGATCAGGGGAGGTGGTGCTGGAAACACCATATATTTT
CASSYSIRGGGAGNTIYF
>many|-|TRBV9|TRBJ2-7
TGTGCCAGCAGCGTAGGTCTTCCGGGTTTAGGCGTAGGCTACGAGCAGTACTTC
CASSVGLPGLGVGYEQYF
>many|-|TRBV5-1|TRBJ1-2
TGCGCCAGCAGCTTGGCCGTCAGCCTGGGCGATGGCTACACCTTC
CASSLAVSLGDGYTF
>-|-|TRBV27|TRBJ2-3
TGTGCCAGCGGGTTCTATAGCACAGATACGCAGTATTTT
CASGFYSTDTQYF
>once|TRBD2|TRBV11-2|TRBJ2-7
TGTGCCAGCAGCCTCCAACACCCTATAGCGGGAGGTGCCTACGAGCAGTACTTC
CASSLQHPIAGGAYEQYF
>few|TRBD2|TRBV11-3|TRBJ2-2
TGTGCCAGCAGCTTAGCCAGCGGGAGTTTTTCGGGCGGGGAGCTGTTTTTT
CASSLASGSFSGGELFF